These 24 T cell receptor beta chains came from one sample sequenced in a study of blood T cells in healthy people across ages. A second 7 to 11 cycle PCR used barcoded and J-beta primers. MiXCR was run by TCRdb on the 5' RACE reads, yielding one entry per CDR3 protein. The sample has about 1.7 million distinct CDR3 sequences, over 25% seen once; the top ten hold about 8%. Sequenced sample: blood. The receptors here all came from a woman in her twenties or thirties in good health.

There are a few counts of this clonotype. The DNA for the CDR3 is TGTGCCAGCAGCTTAGGCGGGACTAGCGGACGGGATACGCAGTATTTT. Residues: CASSLGGTSGRDTQYF. The genes are TRBV7-2 and TRBJ2-3, with 11 bases lining up with TRBD2. Looked up from germline, CDR1 is SGHTA and CDR2 is FQGNSA. The CDR3 spans 16 residues. V lost 1 base, J lost 6 bases, and 6 bases stayed unmatched.

This clonotype occurred many times. The chain couples TRBV7-9 to TRBJ2-5; D call uncertain. Germline loops: CDR1 SEHNR, CDR2 FQNEAQ (reference sequence). The CDR3 extends over 14 amino acids. V was cut by 5 bases and J by 2 bases, with 12 bases left in between. The chain's CDR3 is CASSRPDGQETQYF. CDR3 bases: TGTGCCAGCAGCAGGCCGGACGGGCAAGAGACCCAGTACTTC.

This clonotype was seen only a few times. The chain couples TRBV15 to TRBJ2-7, with D possibly TRBD1 on 7 matching bases. CDR1 and CDR2 (germline): LNHNV, YYDKDF (reference sequence). This CDR3 has 15 residues. V lost 5 bases and J 2 bases, leaving 16 bases between the germline ends. The chain's CDR3 is CATSLTGGTAYEQYF. The CDR3 DNA is TGTGCCACCAGCCTTACAGGAGGGACAGCCTACGAGCAGTACTTC. Drawing the rest from reference TRBV15 and TRBJ2-7, the complete variable domain is DAMVIQNPRYQVTQFGKPVTLSCSQTLNHNVMYWYQQKSSQAPKLLFHYYDKDFNNEADTPDNFQSRRPNTSFCFLDIRSPGLGDTAMYLCATSLTGGTAYEQYFGPGTRLTVT.

This clonotype was counted ten times or more. The chain joins TRBV5-1 to TRBJ2-5; TRBD1 aligns across 9 bases. The CDR3 is made up of 15 amino acids. CDR1 is SGHRS, CDR2 YFSETQ, per germline. Trimming took 4 bases from V and 5 from J; bases not matched to a gene: 9. CDR3 amino acids: CASSAFTGGSETQYF. CDR3 bases: TGCGCCAGCAGCGCTTTCACAGGGGGCTCGGAGACCCAGTACTTC.

About this clonotype: At one boundary the junction diverges from the germline segment, which might be a read error. This chain uses TRBV28 with TRBJ1-6, with D uncertain. Germline values: CDR1 MDHEN, CDR2 SYDVKM. This CDR3 region has 17 residues. The CDR3 region has the DNA TGTGCCGGCAGTTTAATGCAGGCAGGAGACCAAAATTCACCCCTCCACTTT. Translation: CAGSLMQAGDQNSPLHF.

In its sample, this clonotype was seen a few times. This CDR3 reads CASSLDRAQDTQYF. CDR3 nucleotide sequence: TGCGCCAGCAGCTTGGACAGAGCACAGGATACGCAGTATTTT. This chain uses TRBV5-1 with TRBJ2-3, with D uncertain. The germline V gene encodes CDR1 SGHRS and CDR2 YFSETQ. Trimming pared 0 bases from V and 6 bases from J, leaving 11 bases between. The CDR3 covers 14 residues. Full variable domain (outside the CDR3, taken from reference TRBV5-1 and TRBJ2-3): KAGVTQTPRYLIKTRGQQVTLSCSPISGHRSVSWYQQTPGQGLQFLFEYFSETQRNKGNFPGRFSGRQFSNSRSEMNVSTLELGDSALYLCASSLDRAQDTQYFGPGTRLTVL.

This clonotype was counted only a few times. This chain joins TRBV10-3 and TRBJ1-1; 8 bases are shared with TRBD1. CDR1 is ENHRY and CDR2 is SYGVKD in the germline V gene. With V trimmed by 10 bases and J by 2 bases, 9 bases remained unmatched. The CDR3 consists of 14 residues. CDR3 in amino acids: CATGRDRHNTEAFF. The DNA for the CDR3 is TGTGCCACCGGGAGGGACAGGCATAACACTGAAGCTTTCTTT.

The genes are TRBV5-1 and TRBJ2-5, with 9 positions matching TRBD2. V dropped 6 bases and J dropped 1; count of bases not matched to a gene: 10. Germline CDR1 and CDR2: SGHRS and YFSETQ. The CDR3 is 16 amino acids. The CDR3 region is CASKYGAGGSQETQYF. CDR3 bases: TGCGCCAGCAAATATGGAGCGGGGGGATCCCAAGAGACCCAGTACTTC.

This clonotype was counted a few times. V is TRBV11-2 and J is TRBJ2-7, with TRBD2 as a possible D gene (5 bases). This CDR3 is built from 14 residues. The ends were cut back, 1 base at V and 5 bases at J, with 12 bases in the middle. Germline loops: CDR1 SGHAT, CDR2 FQNNGV. The CDR3 bases are TGTGCCAGCAGCTTAGTACGAGGGTTGCACGAGCAGTACTTC. Translation: CASSLVRGLHEQYF.

This clonotype was found a few times. The rearrangement uses TRBV14 and TRBJ2-3; 8 bases line up with TRBD1. After removal of 4 bases from V and 3 bases from J, the junction contained 6 bases not matched to a gene. The CDR3 has 15 amino acids. Germline CDR1 reads SGHDN; CDR2 reads FVKESK. DNA of the CDR3: TGTGCCAGCAGCCGAACGACAGGGGTGACAGATACGCAGTATTTT. Translating gives CASSRTTGVTDTQYF.

The chain's CDR3 is CASSEGGPGGNQPQHF. The CDR3, as DNA: TGCGCCAGCAGTGAAGGGGGGCCGGGGGGCAATCAGCCCCAGCATTTT. This sequence joins TRBV10-2 and TRBJ1-5; D perhaps matches TRBD1 (6 bases). CDR1 is WSHSY, CDR2 SAAADI, per germline. V shed 3 bases and J shed 2 bases, with 14 bases lying between them. The CDR3 sequence is 16 residues long.

The chain links TRBV5-1 to TRBJ2-4; tentatively, D is TRBD1 (6 bases). TRBJ2-7 matches the DNA end more closely, so the J call is doubtful. Looked up from germline, CDR1 is SGHRS and CDR2 is YFSETQ. This CDR3 has 13 residues. The DNA for the CDR3 is TGCGCCAGCTCAGGGGTGGGGCTCGACGAGCAGTACTTC. It is translated as CASSGVGLDEQYF.

This sequence joins TRBV3-1 and TRBJ1-5; D is undetermined. The CDR3 runs 14 residues. From germline, CDR1 is LGHDT and CDR2 YNNKEL (reference sequence). The V gene lost 4 bases and the J gene lost 5 bases, with 12 bases spanning the gap. The CDR3 spells CASSLGALDQPQHF. DNA of the CDR3: TGTGCCAGCAGCCTGGGAGCACTCGATCAGCCCCAGCATTTT. Variable domain in full (rest from reference TRBV3-1 and TRBJ1-5): DTAVSQTPKYLVTQMGNDKSIKCEQNLGHDTMYWYKQDSKKFLKIMFSYNNKELIINETVPNRFSPKSPDKAHLNLHINSLELGDSAVYFCASSLGALDQPQHFGDGTRLSIL.

The V call is TRBV11-3, the J call TRBJ2-7; 11 bases line up with TRBD2. The V segment lost 4 bases and the J segment 9 bases; nucleotides outside the gene matches: 8. The V gene's germline CDR1 is SGHNT and CDR2 YENEEA. The CDR3 runs 14 residues. CDR3 amino acids: CASSSTSGRGGQYF. CDR3 nucleotide sequence: TGTGCCAGCAGCTCCACTAGCGGGAGAGGAGGGCAGTACTTC. The full variable domain, rest sourced from reference TRBV11-3 and TRBJ2-7, is EAGVVQSPRYKIIEKKQPVAFWCNPISGHNTLYWYLQNLGQGPELLIRYENEEAVDDSQLPKDRFSAERLKGVDSTLKIQPAELGDSAVYLCASSSTSGRGGQYFGPGTRLTVT.

The chain joins TRBV4-1 to TRBJ2-2; weak D call: TRBD1 (6 bases). V was clipped by 4 bases and J by 7 bases, with 19 bases between them. The CDR3 runs 16 residues. In germline, CDR1 is MGHRA, CDR2 YSYEKL. This chain's CDR3 is CASSPGGGPESGELFF. Here the CDR3 DNA reads TGCGCCAGCAGCCCCGGTGGGGGCCCGGAGAGCGGGGAGCTGTTTTTT.

This clonotype has only a few counts. The chain couples TRBV11-1 to TRBJ2-7; 9 bases are a match to TRBD1. This CDR3 contains 16 residues. With 8 bases clipped from V and 2 bases from J, the junction kept 13 bases outside the gene matches. CDR1 SGHAT and CDR2 FQDESV come from the germline V gene (reference sequence). This CDR3 is CASGELTGGITYEQYF. The DNA for the CDR3 is TGTGCCAGCGGCGAATTGACAGGGGGTATCACCTACGAGCAGTACTTC. The variable domain in full, completed from reference TRBV11-1 and TRBJ2-7, reads EAEVAQSPRYKITEKSQAVAFWCDPISGHATLYWYRQILGQGPELLVQFQDESVVDDSQLPKDRFSAERLKGVDSTLKIQPAELGDSAMYLCASGELTGGITYEQYFGPGTRLTVT.

J is TRBJ2-7 and V is TRBV19; 10 bases agree with TRBD1. The CDR3 runs 16 residues. Germline V gene sequence: CDR1 LNHDA, CDR2 SQIVND (reference sequence). V lost 3 bases to trimming and J lost 1 base; unmatched junction nucleotides: 6. CDR3 residues: CASSIGTGETSYEQYF. Written as DNA, the CDR3 is TGTGCCAGTAGTATCGGGACAGGGGAGACTTCCTACGAGCAGTACTTC.

Turning to this clonotype: Mismatch with germline at one junction end may stem from a read error. The genes are TRBV29-1 and TRBJ2-7, with D tentatively TRBD1 or TRBD2 (5 bases each). CDR1 is SQVTM and CDR2 is ANQGSEA in the germline V gene. The CDR3 runs to 12 residues. As DNA, the CDR3 is TGCAGCGCTCAAGGGGACGGTTACGGGCAGTACTTC. Encoded protein: CSAQGDGYGQYF.

In the case of this clonotype: At one end, the junction sequence differs from germline, possibly due to a read error. The chain is built from TRBV7-9 and TRBJ1-2; possibly TRBD1 for D (5 bases). The CDR3 loop spans 13 amino acids. Germline loops: CDR1 SEHNR, CDR2 FQNEAQ (reference sequence). DNA of the CDR3: TGTTCCAGCAGCTTACTAAGGGGAGATGGCTACACCTTC. Its translation is CSSSLLRGDGYTF.

This clonotype occurred many times. The J gene is TRBJ2-7, the V gene TRBV7-3, with D possibly TRBD1 on 5 matching bases. The CDR3 covers 16 residues. From germline, CDR1 is SGHTA and CDR2 FQGTGA. V dropped 5 bases and J dropped 0 bases, with 17 bases sitting between them. The CDR3 protein is CASSPTTAFSSYEQYF. In DNA form, the CDR3 reads TGTGCCAGCAGCCCCACGACAGCGTTCAGCTCCTACGAGCAGTACTTC.

The rearrangement uses TRBV20-1 and TRBJ2-1; 14 bases fit TRBD2. V lost 4 bases and J lost 5; bases outside the gene matches: 16. Germline V gene lookup returns CDR1 DFQATT and CDR2 SNEGSKA (reference sequence). CDR3 length: 19 amino acids. CDR3 in amino acids: CSATGGVTSGRVADNEQFF. CDR3 sequence (DNA): TGCAGTGCTACGGGGGGGGTGACTAGCGGGAGGGTCGCGGACAATGAGCAGTTCTTC.

This sequence joins TRBV7-3 and TRBJ1-1, with 10 bases matching TRBD1. Trimming took 3 bases from V and 4 from J; bases not matched to a gene: 8. In germline, CDR1 is SGHTA, CDR2 FQGTGA. The CDR3 has 16 amino acids. The CDR3 region has the DNA TGTGCCAGCAGCTTTCTTGGGACAGGGGATCGCACTGAAGCTTTCTTT. Translating gives CASSFLGTGDRTEAFF.

V is TRBV5-1 and J is TRBJ2-2, with D maybe TRBD1 (6 bases). V was cut by 4 bases and J by 0 bases, with 10 bases left in between. CDR1 and CDR2 (germline): SGHRS, YFSETQ. This CDR3 spans 15 amino acids. CDR3 protein: CASSEDSANTGELFF. CDR3 nucleotides: TGCGCCAGCAGCGAGGACAGCGCGAACACCGGGGAGCTGTTTTTT.

A remark on this clonotype: A read error may be the cause here, since a much bigger clone is one base away. V and J are TRBV6-5 and TRBJ1-4; no clear D. The CDR3 contains 14 residues. Germline CDR1 reads MNHEY; CDR2 reads SVGAGI. CDR3 protein: CASQLAAWSEKRFF. The CDR3 region has the DNA TGTGCCTCACAGTTGGCCGCATGGAGTGAAAAACGGTTTTTT.